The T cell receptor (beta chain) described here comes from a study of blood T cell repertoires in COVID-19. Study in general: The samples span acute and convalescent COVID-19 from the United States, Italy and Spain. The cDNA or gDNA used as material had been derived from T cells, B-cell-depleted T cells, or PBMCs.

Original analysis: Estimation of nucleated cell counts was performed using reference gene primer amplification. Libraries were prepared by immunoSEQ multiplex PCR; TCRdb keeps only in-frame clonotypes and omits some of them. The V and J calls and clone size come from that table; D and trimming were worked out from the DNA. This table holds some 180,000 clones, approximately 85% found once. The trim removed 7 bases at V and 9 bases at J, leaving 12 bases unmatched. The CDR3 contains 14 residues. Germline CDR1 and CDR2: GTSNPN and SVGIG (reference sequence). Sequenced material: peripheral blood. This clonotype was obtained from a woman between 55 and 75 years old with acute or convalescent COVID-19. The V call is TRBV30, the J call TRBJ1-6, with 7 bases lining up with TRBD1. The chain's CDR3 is CASEGRGRSSPLHF. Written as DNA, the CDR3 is TGTGCCTCCGAGGGTAGGGGGCGGTCTTCACCCCTCCACTTT.